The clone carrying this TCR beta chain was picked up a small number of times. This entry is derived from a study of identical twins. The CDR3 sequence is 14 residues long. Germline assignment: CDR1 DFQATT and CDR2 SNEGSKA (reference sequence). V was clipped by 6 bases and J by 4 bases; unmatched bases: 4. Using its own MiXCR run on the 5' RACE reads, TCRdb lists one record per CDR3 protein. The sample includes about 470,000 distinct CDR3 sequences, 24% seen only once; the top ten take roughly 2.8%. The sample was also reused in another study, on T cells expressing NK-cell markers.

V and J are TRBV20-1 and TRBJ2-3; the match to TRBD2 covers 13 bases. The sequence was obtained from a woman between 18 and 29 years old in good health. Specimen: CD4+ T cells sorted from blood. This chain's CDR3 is CSAILAGGPDTQYF. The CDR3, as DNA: TGCAGTGCAATACTAGCGGGGGGGCCAGATACGCAGTATTTT.